These 7 T cell receptor beta chains were all obtained from the same sample, sequenced in a study of control samples from healthy donors and cancer patients (dated by TCRdb to the early 2020s). The library was generated by the immunoSEQ multiplex PCR assay. Held by TCRdb, this immuneACCESS table contains in-frame sequences only and omits some clones. Under half of the omission traces to an unresolved V gene where checked; the cause of the rest is unknown. The sample table holds some 110,000 clones, of which over 85% were seen once. The ten largest clones represent about 2.8% of the sample. Sequences were obtained from blood. These receptors all come from a man under 40 in good health.

This chain joins TRBV3-1 (or the pseudogene TRBV3-2) and TRBJ1-1; 7 bases line up with TRBD1. After removal of 0 bases from V and 11 bases from J, the junction contained 18 bases not matched to a gene. Germline CDR1 is LGHDT and CDR2 is YNNKEL (reference sequence). The CDR3 runs 17 residues. The CDR3 region is CASSQDLGTAHNRRAFF. CDR3 DNA sequence: TGTGCCAGCAGCCAAGATCTCGGGACAGCACACAACCGAAGGGCTTTCTTT.

The V and J genes are TRBV4-1 and TRBJ2-5, with D possibly being TRBD1 (5 bases). Germline CDR1 reads MGHRA; CDR2 reads YSYEKL. V dropped 3 bases and J dropped 5 bases, with 10 bases sitting between them. The CDR3 spans 13 residues. CDR3 sequence (DNA): TGCGCCAGCAGCCATCCAGGGTGGGAGACCCAGTACTTC. Residues: CASSHPGWETQYF.

V usage is TRBV2 and J usage is TRBJ2-3; unclear D gene. The V end lost 1 base, the J end lost 0 bases, and 8 bases lay between the germline ends. CDR1 and CDR2 (germline): SNHLY, FYNNEI. The CDR3 contains 15 residues. This CDR3 reads CASSEGLGSTDTQYF. CDR3 nucleotide sequence: TGTGCCAGCAGTGAAGGACTCGGTAGCACAGATACGCAGTATTTT.

The V gene is TRBV6-1, the J gene TRBJ1-6; the match to TRBD1 covers 7 bases. The ends lost 1 base at V and 10 bases at J; junction bases unmatched: 4. The CDR3 has 14 amino acids. Germline V gene data show CDR1 as MNHNS and CDR2 as SASEGT. The CDR3 DNA reads as TGTGCCAGCAGTGAAGGACAGGGTGGATCACCCCTCCACTTT. Protein product: CASSEGQGGSPLHF.

V and J are TRBV10-3 and TRBJ1-5; TRBD1 agrees at 7 bases. V gave up 3 bases and J gave up 4 bases; unmatched junction bases: 3. This CDR3 is built from 14 residues. The germline V gene encodes CDR1 ENHRY and CDR2 SYGVKD. This chain's CDR3 is CAISDPGGNQPQHF. DNA of the CDR3: TGTGCCATCAGTGACCCAGGGGGTAATCAGCCCCAGCATTTT.

The CDR3 region is CAITTTQDPTDTQYF. The CDR3 DNA follows: TGTGCCATCACCACGACCCAGGACCCCACAGATACGCAGTATTTT. The chain carries TRBV10-3 and TRBJ2-3; D gene unclear. This CDR3 spans 15 amino acids. Germline CDR1 ENHRY, CDR2 SYGVKD. The V end was cut by 7 bases, the J end by 2 bases, with 16 bases between.

The rearrangement joins TRBV7-2 to TRBJ1-2; 7 nucleotides match TRBD1. In germline, CDR1 is SGHTA, CDR2 FQGNSA. The length of the CDR3 is 14 residues. The junction had 3 bases not matched to a gene; V was cut back by 1 base and J by 4 bases. Here the CDR3 reads CASSLEDRFYGYTF. The CDR3 bases are TGTGCCAGCAGCTTAGAGGACAGGTTCTATGGCTACACCTTC.